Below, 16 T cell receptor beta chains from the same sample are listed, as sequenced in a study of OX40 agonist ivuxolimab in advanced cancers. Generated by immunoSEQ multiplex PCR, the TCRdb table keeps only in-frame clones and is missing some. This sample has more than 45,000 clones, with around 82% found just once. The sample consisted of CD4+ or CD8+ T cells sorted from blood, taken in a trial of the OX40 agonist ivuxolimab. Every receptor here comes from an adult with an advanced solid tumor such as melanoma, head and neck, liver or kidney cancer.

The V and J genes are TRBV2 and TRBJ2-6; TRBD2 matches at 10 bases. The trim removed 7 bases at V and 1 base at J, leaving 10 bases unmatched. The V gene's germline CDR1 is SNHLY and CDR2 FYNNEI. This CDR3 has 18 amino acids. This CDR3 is CASIPSSGRFSGANVLTF. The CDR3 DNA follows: TGTGCCAGCATACCGTCTAGCGGGAGATTTTCTGGGGCCAACGTCCTGACTTTC.

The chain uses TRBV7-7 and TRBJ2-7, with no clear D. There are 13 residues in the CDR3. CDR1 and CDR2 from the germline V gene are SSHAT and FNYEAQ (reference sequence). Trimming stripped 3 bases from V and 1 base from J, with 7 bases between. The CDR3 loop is CASSLAGSYEQYF. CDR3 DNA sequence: TGTGCCAGCAGCTTGGCAGGTTCCTACGAGCAGTACTTC.

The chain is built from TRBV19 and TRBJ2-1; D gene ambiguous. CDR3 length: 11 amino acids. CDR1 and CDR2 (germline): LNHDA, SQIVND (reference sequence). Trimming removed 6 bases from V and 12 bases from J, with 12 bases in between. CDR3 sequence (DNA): TGTGCCAGTAGCATGTTCGCGGCGCAGTTCTTC. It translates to CASSMFAAQFF.

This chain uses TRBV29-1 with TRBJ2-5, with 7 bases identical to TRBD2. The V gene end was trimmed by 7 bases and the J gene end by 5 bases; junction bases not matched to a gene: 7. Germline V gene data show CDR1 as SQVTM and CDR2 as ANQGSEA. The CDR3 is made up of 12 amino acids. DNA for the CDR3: TGCAGCGGACGGACTAGTTTGGAGACCCAGTACTTC. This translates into CSGRTSLETQYF.

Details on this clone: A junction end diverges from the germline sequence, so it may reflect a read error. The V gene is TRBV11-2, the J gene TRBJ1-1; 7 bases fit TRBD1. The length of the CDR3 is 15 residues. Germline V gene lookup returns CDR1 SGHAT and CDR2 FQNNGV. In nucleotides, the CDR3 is TGTGCCAGCAGCCTAGACCCCCACAGGGGCACTGAAGCTTTCTTT. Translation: CASSLDPHRGTEAFF.

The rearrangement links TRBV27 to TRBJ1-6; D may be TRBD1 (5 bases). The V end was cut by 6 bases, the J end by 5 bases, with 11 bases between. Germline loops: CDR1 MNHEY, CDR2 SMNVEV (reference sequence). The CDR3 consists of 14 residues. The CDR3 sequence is CASRDLRDNSPLHF. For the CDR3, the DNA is TGTGCCAGCAGGGACCTCAGGGATAATTCACCCCTCCACTTT.

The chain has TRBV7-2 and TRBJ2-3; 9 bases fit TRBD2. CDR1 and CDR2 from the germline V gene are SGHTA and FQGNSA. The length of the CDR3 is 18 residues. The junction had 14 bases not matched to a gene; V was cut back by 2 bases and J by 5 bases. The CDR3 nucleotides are TGTGCCAGCAGCTTACTAGATGGGATAGCGGGAGTGAGAGATACGCAGTATTTT. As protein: CASSLLDGIAGVRDTQYF.

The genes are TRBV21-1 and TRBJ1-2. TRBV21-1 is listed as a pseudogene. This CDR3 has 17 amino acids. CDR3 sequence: CASSTWTYYRPSYGYAF. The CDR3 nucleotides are TGTGCCAGCAGCACCTGGACTTACTACCGCCCATCCTATGGCTACGCCTTC.

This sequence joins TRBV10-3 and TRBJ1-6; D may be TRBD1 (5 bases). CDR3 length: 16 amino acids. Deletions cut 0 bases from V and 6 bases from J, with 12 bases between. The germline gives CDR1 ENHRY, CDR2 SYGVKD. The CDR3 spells CAISESPAGLNSPLHF. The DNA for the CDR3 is TGTGCCATCAGTGAGTCTCCGGCGGGACTTAATTCACCCCTCCACTTT.

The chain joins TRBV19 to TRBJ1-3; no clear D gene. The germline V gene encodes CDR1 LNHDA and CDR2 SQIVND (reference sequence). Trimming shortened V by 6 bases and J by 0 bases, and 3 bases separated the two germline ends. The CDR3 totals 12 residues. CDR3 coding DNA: TGTGCCAGTAGCCGCTCTGGAAACACCATATATTTT. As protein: CASSRSGNTIYF.

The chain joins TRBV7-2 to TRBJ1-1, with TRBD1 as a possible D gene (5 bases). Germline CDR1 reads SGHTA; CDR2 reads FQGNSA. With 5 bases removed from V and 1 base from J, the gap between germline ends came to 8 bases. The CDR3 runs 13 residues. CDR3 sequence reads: CASSGTANTEAFF. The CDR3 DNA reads TGTGCCAGCAGCGGGACTGCGAACACTGAAGCTTTCTTT.

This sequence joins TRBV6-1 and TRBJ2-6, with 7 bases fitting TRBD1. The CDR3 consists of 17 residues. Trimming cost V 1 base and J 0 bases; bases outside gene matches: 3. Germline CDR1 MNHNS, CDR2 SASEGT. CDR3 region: CASSEGGTVSGANVLTF. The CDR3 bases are TGTGCCAGCAGTGAAGGAGGGACAGTCTCTGGGGCCAACGTCCTGACTTTC.

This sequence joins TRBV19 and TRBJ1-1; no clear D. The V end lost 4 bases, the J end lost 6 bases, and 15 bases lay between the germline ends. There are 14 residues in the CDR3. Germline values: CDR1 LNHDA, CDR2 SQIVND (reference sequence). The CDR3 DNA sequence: TGTGCCAGTAGTAGTTTTCCGGGTCGCGCTGAAGCTTTCTTT. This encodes CASSSFPGRAEAFF.

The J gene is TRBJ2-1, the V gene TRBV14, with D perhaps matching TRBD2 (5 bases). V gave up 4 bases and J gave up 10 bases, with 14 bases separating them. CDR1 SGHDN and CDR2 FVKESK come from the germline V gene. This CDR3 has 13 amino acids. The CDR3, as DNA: TGTGCCAGCAGCCTGGCGACGGGGTCCGAGCAGTTCTTC. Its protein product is CASSLATGSEQFF.

DNA for the CDR3: TGTGCCAGCAGCTTAGGGGCGTACAATGAGCAGTTCTTC. This gives the protein CASSLGAYNEQFF. J is TRBJ2-1 and V is TRBV7-9; no reliable D call. Trimming pared 1 base from V and 4 bases from J, leaving 5 bases between. This CDR3 spans 13 amino acids. Germline assignment: CDR1 SEHNR and CDR2 FQNEAQ (reference sequence). The complete variable domain, with remaining parts taken from reference TRBV7-9 and TRBJ2-1, reads DTGVSQNPRHKITKRGQNVTFRCDPISEHNRLYWYRQTLGQGPEFLTYFQNEAQLEKSRLLSDRFSAERPKGSFSTLEIQRTEQGDSAMYLCASSLGAYNEQFFGPGTRLTVL.

The CDR3: CASPTVCLGNTIYF. The CDR3 DNA reads as TGCGCCAGCCCGACAGTCTGTCTTGGAAACACCATATATTTT. The V gene is TRBV23-1, the J gene TRBJ1-3; weak D call: TRBD1 (5 bases). TRBV23-1 is an ORF, and what it does is uncertain. V gave up 8 bases and J gave up 3 bases, with 14 bases separating them. This CDR3 has 14 residues.